The 29 T cell receptor beta chains reported below all come from one sample, sequenced in a study of cytomegalovirus exposure and HLA in healthy donors. The PCR used 60 Vbeta and 13 Jbeta primers. Here immunoSEQ multiplex PCR was the method, and the copy in TCRdb shows in-frame clones only, minus some. The sample lists about 130,000 clones, over 75% occurring once. The material sequenced was PBMCs. These receptors came from a boy younger than 18 in good health and CMV-seronegative.

The chain carries TRBV13 and TRBJ2-3, with 9 bases matching TRBD2. Trimming took 3 bases from V and 0 from J; bases not matched to a gene: 4. CDR3 size: 16 residues. Germline V gene lookup returns CDR1 PRHDT and CDR2 FYEKMQ (reference sequence). The CDR3 here is CASSFSAGGSTDTQYF. Here the CDR3 DNA reads TGTGCCAGCAGCTTCTCTGCGGGGGGGAGCACAGATACGCAGTATTTT.

J is TRBJ2-1 and V is TRBV11-1, with 8 bases aligning to TRBD1. J lost 3 bases, V lost 4 bases, and 5 bases had no gene match. Germline V gene sequence: CDR1 SGHAT, CDR2 FQDESV (reference sequence). This CDR3 contains 15 residues. As DNA, the CDR3 is TGTGCCAGCAGCTCGGACAGGGTAATCTACAATGAGCAGTTCTTC. The encoded protein is CASSSDRVIYNEQFF.

The rearrangement joins TRBV14 to TRBJ1-1; 11 bases agree with TRBD1. The junction had 10 bases not matched to a gene; V was cut back by 8 bases and J by 5 bases. The CDR3 length is 15 residues. Germline-derived CDR1 and CDR2 are SGHDN and FVKESK. The CDR3 DNA follows: TGTGCCAGCGCGGACAGGGGGCTATGGGGGACTGAAGCTTTCTTT. Encoded protein: CASADRGLWGTEAFF.

The V gene is TRBV7-2, the J gene TRBJ2-1; a possible D gene is TRBD2 (6 bases). Between the trimmed V and J ends, which lost 4 bases and 7 bases, there was a span of 17 bases. From germline, CDR1 is SGHTA and CDR2 FQGNSA. This CDR3 spans 15 amino acids. CDR3 nucleotides: TGTGCCAGCAGCTCAATTCCGGGACTTCCTAATGAGCAGTTCTTC. Translating gives CASSSIPGLPNEQFF.

The rearrangement uses TRBV7-2 and TRBJ2-5, with 12 bases aligning to TRBD2. Germline V CDR1 and CDR2: SGHTA, FQGNSA. The CDR3 extends over 15 amino acids. V dropped 5 bases and J dropped 5; count of bases not matched to a gene: 6. CDR3 residues: CASSDASGRAETQYF. CDR3 nucleotides: TGTGCCAGCAGCGACGCTAGCGGGAGGGCCGAGACCCAGTACTTC.

The genes are TRBV7-9 and TRBJ2-3; a weak D match, TRBD1 (6 bases). The V and J ends lost 0 bases and 0 bases respectively, with 13 bases between them. Germline V gives CDR1 SEHNR, CDR2 FQNEAQ (reference sequence). This CDR3 comprises 17 residues. CDR3 in amino acids: CASSLAQGPGSTDTQYF. CDR3 DNA: TGTGCCAGCAGCTTAGCGCAGGGGCCCGGGAGCACAGATACGCAGTATTTT.

J is TRBJ1-3 and V is TRBV14; TRBD1 might be the D (5 bases). Germline V gives CDR1 SGHDN, CDR2 FVKESK. Deletions cut 2 bases from V and 5 bases from J, with 13 bases between. This CDR3 has 15 residues. The CDR3 DNA follows: TGTGCCAGCAGCCAACCAGGGTCGACGAGAAACACCATATATTTT. Its protein is CASSQPGSTRNTIYF.

The chain carries TRBV2 and TRBJ1-1; 10 bases agree with TRBD1. Trimming at V came to 7 bases and at J to 6 bases, leaving 14 bases not matched to a gene. The CDR3 contains 16 residues. Looked up from germline, CDR1 is SNHLY and CDR2 is FYNNEI. DNA of the CDR3: TGTGCCAGCATCCTAGGAGGTGGGACAGGGGTAGCTGAAGCTTTCTTT. Its protein is CASILGGGTGVAEAFF.

The chain carries TRBV4-2 and TRBJ1-2; 8 bases are shared with TRBD1. The J segment lost 1 base and the V segment lost 4 bases, leaving 8 bases of the junction unmatched. Germline loops: CDR1 LGHNA, CDR2 YNFKEQ. The CDR3 consists of 16 residues. CDR3 DNA sequence: TGTGCCAGCAGCCCCGAGGACAGGGAATATAACTATGGCTACACCTTC. Its protein is CASSPEDREYNYGYTF.

The CDR3 region is CASSYNRGGQPQHF. In DNA form, the CDR3 reads TGTGCCAGCAGTTACAACCGAGGGGGTCAGCCCCAGCATTTT. The chain is built from TRBV6-5 and TRBJ1-5; weak D call: TRBD1 (6 bases). Between the trimmed V and J ends, which lost 2 bases and 6 bases, there was a span of 11 bases. The CDR3 length is 14 residues. CDR1 and CDR2 from the germline V gene are MNHEY and SVGAGI.

This clone was detected a few times. The chain links TRBV4-3 to TRBJ1-4; no clear D gene. This CDR3 spans 16 amino acids. Per germline, CDR1 LGHNA and CDR2 YSLEER. Trimming took off 1 base at V and 7 bases at J, with 16 bases between the two ends. CDR3 protein: CASSQGLKGSGEKLFF. CDR3 nucleotide sequence: TGCGCCAGCAGCCAAGGGCTGAAAGGGAGCGGTGAAAAACTGTTTTTT.

This clone has just one count. This chain connects TRBV14 to TRBJ2-3, with D possibly TRBD1 on 7 matching bases. The germline CDR1 and CDR2 sequences are SGHDN and FVKESK. Trimming shortened V by 2 bases and J by 4 bases, and 10 bases separated the two germline ends. This CDR3 is 14 amino acids long. In DNA form, the CDR3 reads TGTGCCAGCAGCCAACTCAGGGGGGCAGATACGCAGTATTTT. Translated, it gives CASSQLRGADTQYF.

V and J are TRBV30 and TRBJ2-7; 8 positions match TRBD2. CDR3 length: 12 amino acids. Trimming cost V 4 bases and J 7 bases; bases outside gene matches: 6. Germline V gives CDR1 GTSNPN, CDR2 SVGIG (reference sequence). The CDR3 region has the DNA TGTGCCTGGATGAGCGGGAGTTGGGAGCAGTACTTC. This codes for CAWMSGSWEQYF.

The chain employs TRBV10-3 and TRBJ2-2; unclear D gene. The CDR3 contains 14 residues. Germline CDR1 and CDR2: ENHRY and SYGVKD. The germline V and J ends were trimmed by 0 bases and 6 bases, with 8 bases remaining between them. In DNA form, the CDR3 reads TGTGCCATCAGTGAGTCGTTGGCAGCCGGGGAGCTGTTTTTT. As protein: CAISESLAAGELFF.

J is TRBJ2-1 and V is TRBV25-1; 14 bases match TRBD2. V lost 4 bases to trimming and J lost 5 bases; unmatched junction nucleotides: 1. This CDR3 has 15 amino acids. CDR1 MGHDK and CDR2 SYGVNS come from the germline V gene. The CDR3 DNA is TGTGCCAGCAGTGCGGGACTAGCGGGGGACAATGAGCAGTTCTTC. Protein product: CASSAGLAGDNEQFF.

The rearrangement links TRBV27 to TRBJ1-1, with D perhaps matching TRBD1 (5 bases). Germline CDR1 and CDR2: MNHEY and SMNVEV (reference sequence). V was shortened by 2 bases and J by 5 bases, with 9 bases between the two germline ends. This CDR3 spans 13 amino acids. CDR3 residues: CASSLKGLTEAFF. The CDR3, as DNA: TGTGCCAGCAGTTTAAAGGGGCTGACTGAAGCTTTCTTT.

V is TRBV4-3 and J is TRBJ2-1; 9 bases line up with TRBD2. Germline CDR1 reads LGHNA; CDR2 reads YSLEER. The J segment lost 4 bases and the V segment lost 1 base, leaving 5 bases of the junction unmatched. CDR3 length: 16 amino acids. The CDR3 coding sequence is TGCGCCAGCAGCCAAGTTTGGCGGGAGGGTTACAATGAGCAGTTCTTC. The encoded protein is CASSQVWREGYNEQFF.

The chain employs TRBV18 and TRBJ1-3, with TRBD1 matching over 8 bases. Germline V gives CDR1 KGHSH, CDR2 LQKENI. The CDR3 sequence is 14 residues long. The J segment lost 2 bases and the V segment lost 4 bases, leaving 1 base of the junction unmatched. CDR3 sequence reads: CASSLQGAGNTIYF. The CDR3, as DNA: TGTGCCAGCTCACTACAGGGGGCTGGAAACACCATATATTTT.

This clone came up once. The J gene is TRBJ1-1, the V gene TRBV19; D may be TRBD1 (6 bases). The germline V gene encodes CDR1 LNHDA and CDR2 SQIVND (reference sequence). The CDR3 runs to 14 residues. V lost 5 bases to trimming and J lost 4 bases, with 14 bases between them. CDR3 sequence (DNA): TGTGCCAGTAGTCCGAGGGGGGAGGGCACTGAAGCTTTCTTT. This translates into CASSPRGEGTEAFF.

The gene calls are TRBV19 and TRBJ2-1, with D maybe TRBD2 (5 bases). In germline, CDR1 is LNHDA, CDR2 SQIVND (reference sequence). V lost 0 bases and J lost 9, with 9 bases in between. The CDR3 has 13 amino acids. CDR3 bases: TGTGCCAGTAGTATAGATCGGGGTACTGAGCAGTTCTTC. It yields the protein CASSIDRGTEQFF.

The rearrangement links TRBV10-3 to TRBJ2-3; D not certain. CDR1 is ENHRY and CDR2 is SYGVKD in the germline V gene. V shed 8 bases and J shed 2 bases, with 5 bases lying between them. This CDR3 comprises 11 residues. CDR3 sequence: CAILVTDTQYF. CDR3 DNA sequence: TGTGCCATCTTAGTCACAGATACGCAGTATTTT.

This rearrangement joins TRBV7-9 to TRBJ2-3; the D gene is possibly TRBD1 (5 bases). Deletions cut 3 bases from V and 0 bases from J, with 10 bases between. This CDR3 has 15 amino acids. In germline, CDR1 is SEHNR, CDR2 FQNEAQ (reference sequence). Written as DNA, the CDR3 is TGTGCCAGCAGCTTCAGGGTCACTAGCACAGATACGCAGTATTTT. Its translation is CASSFRVTSTDTQYF.

V gene TRBV6-4 combines with J gene TRBJ1-1; 7 nucleotides align to TRBD1. The CDR3 sequence is 14 residues long. V was clipped by 2 bases and J by 5 bases; unmatched bases: 5. Germline lookup yields CDR1 MRHNA and CDR2 SNTAGT. Here the CDR3 reads CASSDGQASTEAFF. In DNA form, the CDR3 reads TGTGCCAGCAGTGACGGACAGGCTTCGACTGAAGCTTTCTTT.

J is TRBJ2-5 and V is TRBV7-9; TRBD2 aligns across 10 bases. The V gene's germline CDR1 is SEHNR and CDR2 FQNEAQ (reference sequence). The CDR3 is 18 amino acids. The V gene end was trimmed by 1 base and the J gene end by 1 base; junction bases not matched to a gene: 9. The CDR3 DNA is TGTGCCAGCAGCTTAGGGGTAGCGGGGGGACCGACCCAAGAGACCCAGTACTTC. Its translation is CASSLGVAGGPTQETQYF.

Regarding this clone: The junction does not match germline at one end; this may be a read error. J is TRBJ1-2 and V is TRBV7-9; D is unclear. The CDR3 totals 12 residues. The germline V gene has CDR1 SEHNR and CDR2 FQNEAQ (reference sequence). CDR3 nucleotides: TGTTCCAGCGGAGTCCCGGGGAGTGGCTACACCTTC. It is translated as CSSGVPGSGYTF.

The chain carries TRBV4-1 and TRBJ1-3, with 8 bases lining up with TRBD1. CDR1 MGHRA and CDR2 YSYEKL come from the germline V gene. The CDR3 has 17 amino acids. Trimming took 3 bases from V and 3 from J; bases not matched to a gene: 10. CDR3 sequence: CASSQDRQGLVGNTIYF. The CDR3 DNA sequence: TGCGCCAGCAGCCAGGACAGACAGGGGTTAGTTGGAAACACCATATATTTT.

This clone was seen more than once but under ten times. Here the CDR3 reads CASSFGTEAFF. CDR3 nucleotides: TGCGCCAGCAGCTTCGGCACTGAAGCTTTCTTT. The gene calls are TRBV5-1 and TRBJ1-1; no clear D gene. Looked up from germline, CDR1 is SGHRS and CDR2 is YFSETQ. The V gene lost 2 bases and the J gene lost 4 bases, with 3 bases spanning the gap. The CDR3 has 11 residues.

This clone was recorded a few times. CDR3 nucleotides: TGCGCCAGCAGCCGGGGACAGGGGGGGATGAACACTGAAGCTTTCTTT. Translation: CASSRGQGGMNTEAFF. The V and J genes are TRBV4-1 and TRBJ1-1; 11 nucleotides align to TRBD1. The CDR3 is 16 residues long. CDR1 and CDR2 (germline): MGHRA, YSYEKL. V lost 4 bases to trimming and J lost 0 bases; unmatched junction nucleotides: 4.

The chain combines TRBV29-1 with TRBJ2-7; D is ambiguous. The CDR3 is made up of 16 amino acids. The germline V gene encodes CDR1 SQVTM and CDR2 ANQGSEA. Trimming removed 0 bases at V and 0 bases at J, with 15 bases between. DNA of the CDR3: TGCAGCGTTGAAGATCCTCGACGGCGAGGCTCCTACGAGCAGTACTTC. It specifies CSVEDPRRRGSYEQYF.